These 8 T cell receptor beta chains were sequenced from one sample in a study of blood T cell repertoires in COVID-19. Profiling relied on immunoSEQ multiplex PCR, and the TCRdb table lists in-frame clones only, not all of them. The sample yields 350,000 to 500,000 clones, roughly 90% seen once. Specimen: PBMCs or T cells enriched from blood (not recorded which). The receptor set was obtained from a woman aged 18-29 years who had been exposed to COVID-19.

The chain employs TRBV7-4 and TRBJ2-2, with TRBD2 identical over 11 bases. V shed 3 bases and J 5 bases; nucleotides not matched to a gene: 17. Germline V gene lookup returns CDR1 SGHVT and CDR2 SQSDAQ. The CDR3 runs to 20 residues. In DNA, the CDR3 is TGTGCCAGCAGCTTTACTAGCGGGGGCCGGTATTCAACTACTACCGGGGAGCTGTTTTTT. This gives the protein CASSFTSGGRYSTTTGELFF.

V and J are TRBV13 and TRBJ2-7; 12 positions match TRBD2. This CDR3 has 15 amino acids. Per the germline V gene, CDR1 is PRHDT and CDR2 is FYEKMQ (reference sequence). Losses at the gene ends were 5 bases for V and 6 bases for J; bases not matched to a gene: 8. CDR3: CASSPWTSGMSEQYF. The CDR3 bases are TGTGCCAGCAGCCCCTGGACTAGCGGGATGAGCGAGCAGTACTTC.

The chain's CDR3 is CASSRTAGTGHEKLFF. In nucleotides, the CDR3 is TGTGCCAGCAGTCGAACCGCCGGGACAGGACATGAAAAACTGTTTTTT. The chain recombines TRBV28 with TRBJ1-4; 8 bases match TRBD1. Germline V gene sequence: CDR1 MDHEN, CDR2 SYDVKM. The CDR3 is 16 amino acids. Unmatched junction bases numbered 11, after V lost 5 bases and J lost 6 bases.

The V and J genes are TRBV5-6 and TRBJ2-1; TRBD2 might be the D (6 bases). This CDR3 is 15 amino acids long. The V and J ends lost 6 bases and 5 bases respectively, with 18 bases between them. CDR1 is SGHDT, CDR2 YYEEEE, per germline. Here the CDR3 reads CASIRPGGTHNEQFF. The CDR3 bases are TGTGCCAGCATCCGGCCCGGGGGAACTCACAATGAGCAGTTCTTC.

The J gene is TRBJ2-2, the V gene TRBV5-4, with a tentative D call TRBD2 (6 bases). Germline values: CDR1 SGHNT, CDR2 YYREEE (reference sequence). There are 16 residues in the CDR3. V was clipped by 1 base and J by 0 bases, with 10 bases between them. The DNA for the CDR3 is TGTGCCAGCAGCTTGTTGGGGACTTCGAACACCGGGGAGCTGTTTTTT. Amino acid sequence: CASSLLGTSNTGELFF.

The CDR3 reads CASSPGTATNEKLFF. In DNA form, the CDR3 reads TGTGCCAGCAGCCCGGGGACAGCAACTAATGAAAAACTGTTTTTT. The rearrangement uses TRBV13 and TRBJ1-4; TRBD1 aligns across 7 bases. Losses at the gene ends were 5 bases for V and 0 bases for J; bases not matched to a gene: 3. The CDR3 has 15 residues. Germline V gene data show CDR1 as PRHDT and CDR2 as FYEKMQ (reference sequence).

The rearrangement links TRBV13 to TRBJ2-1; D might be TRBD2 (7 bases). The V end was cut by 5 bases, the J end by 9 bases, with 23 bases between. Germline CDR1 is PRHDT and CDR2 is FYEKMQ (reference sequence). The CDR3 is 16 residues long. The CDR3 nucleotides are TGTGCCAGCAGCGCCGCGGCGAGGGGGGGGGCCAGTGAGCAGTTCTTC. It is translated as CASSAAARGGASEQFF.

The chain uses TRBV7-8 and TRBJ1-2; D remains ambiguous. The V gene lost 3 bases and the J gene lost 8 bases, with 13 bases spanning the gap. This CDR3 has 13 amino acids. The germline CDR1 and CDR2 sequences are SGHVS and FQNEAQ. The DNA of the CDR3 is TGTGCCAGCAGCTTTAGCGGTGAGAACGGCTACACCTTC. This translates into CASSFSGENGYTF.